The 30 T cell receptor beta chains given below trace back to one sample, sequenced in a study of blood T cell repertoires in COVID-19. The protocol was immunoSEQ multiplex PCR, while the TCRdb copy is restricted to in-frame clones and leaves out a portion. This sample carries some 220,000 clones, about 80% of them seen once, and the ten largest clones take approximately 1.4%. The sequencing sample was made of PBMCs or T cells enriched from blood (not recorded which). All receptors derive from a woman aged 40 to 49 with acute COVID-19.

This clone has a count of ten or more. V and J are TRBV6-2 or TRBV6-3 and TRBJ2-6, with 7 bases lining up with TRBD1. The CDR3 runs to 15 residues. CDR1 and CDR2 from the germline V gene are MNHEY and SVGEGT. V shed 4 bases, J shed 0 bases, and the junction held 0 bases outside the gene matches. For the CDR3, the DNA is TGTGCCAGCAGTTGGGACAGCTCTGGGGCCAACGTCCTGACTTTC. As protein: CASSWDSSGANVLTF.

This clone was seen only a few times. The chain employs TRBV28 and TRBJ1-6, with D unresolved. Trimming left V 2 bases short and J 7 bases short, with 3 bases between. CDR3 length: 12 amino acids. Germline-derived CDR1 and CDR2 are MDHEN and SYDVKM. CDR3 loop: CASSLPNSPLHF. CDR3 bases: TGTGCCAGCAGTTTACCGAATTCACCCCTCCACTTT.

The DNA of the CDR3 is TGTGCCAGTAGTCCTTTGGACAGGGGCACAGATACGCAGTATTTT. This gives the protein CASSPLDRGTDTQYF. The rearrangement uses TRBV19 and TRBJ2-3; 8 bases agree with TRBD1. This CDR3 has 15 residues. Unmatched junction bases numbered 5, after V lost 5 bases and J lost 1 base. The V gene's germline CDR1 is LNHDA and CDR2 SQIVND (reference sequence).

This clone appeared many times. The CDR3 DNA reads TGCGCCAGCAGCTTGGTCGCAGGGCCGGACACTGAAGCTTTCTTT. It yields the protein CASSLVAGPDTEAFF. This sequence joins TRBV5-1 and TRBJ1-1, with TRBD1 as a possible D gene (5 bases). Germline V lookup: CDR1 SGHRS, CDR2 YFSETQ. CDR3 size: 15 residues. Deletions cut 0 bases from V and 3 bases from J, with 12 bases between.

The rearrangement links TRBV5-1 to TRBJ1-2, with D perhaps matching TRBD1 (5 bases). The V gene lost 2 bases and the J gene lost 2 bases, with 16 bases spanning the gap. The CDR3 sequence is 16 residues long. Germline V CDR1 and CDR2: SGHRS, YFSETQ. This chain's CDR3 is CASSFLPGDGNYGYTF. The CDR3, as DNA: TGCGCCAGCAGCTTCCTCCCGGGGGACGGAAACTATGGCTACACCTTC.

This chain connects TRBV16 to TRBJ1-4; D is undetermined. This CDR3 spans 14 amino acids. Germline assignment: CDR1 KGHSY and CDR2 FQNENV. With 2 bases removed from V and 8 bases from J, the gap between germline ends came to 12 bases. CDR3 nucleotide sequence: TGTGCCAGCAGCCAAGACACAACGATCGAAAAACTGTTTTTT. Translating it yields CASSQDTTIEKLFF. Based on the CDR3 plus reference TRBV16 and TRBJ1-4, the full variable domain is GEEVAQTPKHLVRGEGQKAKLYCAPIKGHSYVFWYQQVLKNEFKFLISFQNENVFDETGMPKERFSAKCLPNSPCSLEIQATKLEDSAVYFCASSQDTTIEKLFFGSGTQLSVL.

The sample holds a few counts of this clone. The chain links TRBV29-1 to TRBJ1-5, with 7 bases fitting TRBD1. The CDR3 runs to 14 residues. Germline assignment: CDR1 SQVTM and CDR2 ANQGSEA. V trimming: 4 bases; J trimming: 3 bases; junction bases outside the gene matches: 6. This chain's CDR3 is CSVVEGGINQPQHF. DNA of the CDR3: TGCAGCGTTGTTGAAGGGGGCATCAATCAGCCCCAGCATTTT. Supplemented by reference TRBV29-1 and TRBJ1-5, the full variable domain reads SAVISQKPSRDICQRGTSLTIQCQVDSQVTMMFWYRQQPGQSLTLIATANQGSEATYESGFVIDKFPISRPNLTFSTLTVSNMSPEDSSIYLCSVVEGGINQPQHFGDGTRLSIL.

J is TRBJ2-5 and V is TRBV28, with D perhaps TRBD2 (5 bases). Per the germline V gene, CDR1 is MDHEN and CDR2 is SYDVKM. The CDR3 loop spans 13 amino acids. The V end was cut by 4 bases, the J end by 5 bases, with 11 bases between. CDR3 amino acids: CASSSLGRETQYF. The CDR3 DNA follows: TGTGCCAGCAGTTCACTAGGTCGGGAGACCCAGTACTTC.

CDR3 bases: TGCGCCAGCAGTGATTCTGCTGGGCGGGCCCCCTACAATGAGCAGTTCTTC. It encodes CASSDSAGRAPYNEQFF. V and J are TRBV10-2 and TRBJ2-1; D perhaps matches TRBD2 (5 bases). CDR1 is WSHSY and CDR2 is SAAADI in the germline V gene. V lost 3 bases and J lost 2, with 17 bases in between. This CDR3 is built from 17 residues.

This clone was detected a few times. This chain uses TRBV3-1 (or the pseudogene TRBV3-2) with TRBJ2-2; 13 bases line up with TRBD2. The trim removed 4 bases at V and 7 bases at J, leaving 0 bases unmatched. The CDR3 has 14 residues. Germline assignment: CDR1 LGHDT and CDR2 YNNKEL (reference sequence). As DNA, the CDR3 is TGTGCCAGCAGCCGGACTAGCGGGAGCGGGGAGCTGTTTTTT. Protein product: CASSRTSGSGELFF.

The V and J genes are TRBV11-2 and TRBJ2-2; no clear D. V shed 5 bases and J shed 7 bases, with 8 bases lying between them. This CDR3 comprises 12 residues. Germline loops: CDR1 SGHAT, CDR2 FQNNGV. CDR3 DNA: TGTGCCAGCAGCCCCGAGTACGGGGAGCTGTTTTTT. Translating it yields CASSPEYGELFF.

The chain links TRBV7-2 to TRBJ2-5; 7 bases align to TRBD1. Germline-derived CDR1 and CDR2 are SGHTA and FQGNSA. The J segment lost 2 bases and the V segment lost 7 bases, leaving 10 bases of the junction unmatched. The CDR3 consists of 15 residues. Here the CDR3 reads CASKGAGGLQETQYF. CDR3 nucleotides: TGTGCCAGCAAGGGGGCAGGGGGTTTGCAAGAGACCCAGTACTTC. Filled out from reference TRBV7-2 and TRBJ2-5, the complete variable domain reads GAGVSQSPSNKVTEKGKDVELRCDPISGHTALYWYRQSLGQGLEFLIYFQGNSAPDKSGLPSDRFSAERTGGSVSTLTIQRTQQEDSAVYLCASKGAGGLQETQYFGPGTRLLVL.

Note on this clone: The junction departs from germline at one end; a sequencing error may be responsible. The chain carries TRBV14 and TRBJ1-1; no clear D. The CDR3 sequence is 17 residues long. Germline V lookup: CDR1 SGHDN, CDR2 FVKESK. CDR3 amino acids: CASSQGRKVAGNPEAFF. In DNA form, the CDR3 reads TGTGCCAGCAGCCAAGGTAGAAAGGTAGCCGGGAACCCTGAAGCTTTCTTT.

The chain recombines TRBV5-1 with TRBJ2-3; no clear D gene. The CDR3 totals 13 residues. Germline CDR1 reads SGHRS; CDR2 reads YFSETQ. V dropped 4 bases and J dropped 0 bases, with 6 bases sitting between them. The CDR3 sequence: CASSTTSTDTQYF. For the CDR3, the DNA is TGCGCCAGCAGCACTACTAGCACAGATACGCAGTATTTT.

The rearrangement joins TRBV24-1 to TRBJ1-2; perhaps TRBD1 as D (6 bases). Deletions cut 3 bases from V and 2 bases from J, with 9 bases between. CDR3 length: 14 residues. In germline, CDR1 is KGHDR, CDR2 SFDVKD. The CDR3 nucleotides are TGTGCCACCAGTGATCCAACAGGGAACTATGGCTACACCTTC. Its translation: CATSDPTGNYGYTF.

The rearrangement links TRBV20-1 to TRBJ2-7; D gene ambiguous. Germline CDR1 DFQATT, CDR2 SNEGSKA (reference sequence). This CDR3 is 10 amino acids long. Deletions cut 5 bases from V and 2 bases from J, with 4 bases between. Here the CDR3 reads CSALPYEQYF. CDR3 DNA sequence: TGCAGTGCTCTCCCCTACGAGCAGTACTTC.

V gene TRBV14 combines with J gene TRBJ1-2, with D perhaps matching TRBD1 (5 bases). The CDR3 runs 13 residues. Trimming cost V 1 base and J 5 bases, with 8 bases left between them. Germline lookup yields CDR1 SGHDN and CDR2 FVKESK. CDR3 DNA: TGTGCCAGCAGCCAAGGACAGATGTATGGCTACACCTTC. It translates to CASSQGQMYGYTF.

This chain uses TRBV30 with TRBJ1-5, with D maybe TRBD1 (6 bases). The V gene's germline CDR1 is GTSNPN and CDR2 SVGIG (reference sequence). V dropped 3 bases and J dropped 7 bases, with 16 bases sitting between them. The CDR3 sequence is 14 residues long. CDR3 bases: TGTGCCTGGAGGGGGGCCGGTGAGCGGCAGCCCCAGCATTTT. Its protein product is CAWRGAGERQPQHF.

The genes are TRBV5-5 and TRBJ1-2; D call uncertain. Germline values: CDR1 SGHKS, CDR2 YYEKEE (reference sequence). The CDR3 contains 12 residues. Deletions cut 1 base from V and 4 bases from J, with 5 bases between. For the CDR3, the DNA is TGTGCCAGCAGCTTGACACGCTATGGCTACACCTTC. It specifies CASSLTRYGYTF.

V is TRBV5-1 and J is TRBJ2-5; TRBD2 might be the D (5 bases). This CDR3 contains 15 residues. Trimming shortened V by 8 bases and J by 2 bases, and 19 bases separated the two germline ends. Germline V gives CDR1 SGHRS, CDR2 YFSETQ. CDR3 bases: TGCGCCAGTGCAATCACCGGGAAGACGCAAGAGACCCAGTACTTC. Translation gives CASAITGKTQETQYF.

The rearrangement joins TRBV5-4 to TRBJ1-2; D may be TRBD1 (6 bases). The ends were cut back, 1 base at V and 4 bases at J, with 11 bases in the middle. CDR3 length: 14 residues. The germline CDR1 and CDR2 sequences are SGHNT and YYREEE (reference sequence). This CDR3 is CASSLTGMVYGYTF. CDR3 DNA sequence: TGTGCCAGCAGCTTGACAGGGATGGTCTATGGCTACACCTTC.

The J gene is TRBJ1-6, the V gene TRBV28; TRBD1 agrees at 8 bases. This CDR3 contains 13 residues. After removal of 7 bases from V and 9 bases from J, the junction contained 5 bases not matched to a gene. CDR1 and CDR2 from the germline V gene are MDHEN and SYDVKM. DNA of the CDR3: TGTGCCAGCACCACAGGGGGGGGTTCACCCCTCCACTTT. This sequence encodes CASTTGGGSPLHF. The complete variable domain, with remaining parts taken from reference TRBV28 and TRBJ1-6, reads DVKVTQSSRYLVKRTGEKVFLECVQDMDHENMFWYRQDPGLGLRLIYFSYDVKMKEKGDIPEGYSVSREKKERFSLILESASTNQTSMYLCASTTGGGSPLHFGNGTRLTVT.

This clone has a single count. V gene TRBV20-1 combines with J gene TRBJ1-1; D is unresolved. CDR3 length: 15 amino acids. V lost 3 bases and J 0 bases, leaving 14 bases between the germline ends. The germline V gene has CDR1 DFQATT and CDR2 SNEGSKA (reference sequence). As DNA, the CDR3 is TGCAGTGCTAGTATAGTGGGCCGAATGAACACTGAAGCTTTCTTT. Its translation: CSASIVGRMNTEAFF.

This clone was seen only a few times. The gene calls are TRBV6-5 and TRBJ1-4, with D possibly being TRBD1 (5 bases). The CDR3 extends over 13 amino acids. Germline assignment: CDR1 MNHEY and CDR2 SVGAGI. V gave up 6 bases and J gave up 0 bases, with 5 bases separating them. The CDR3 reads CASRDTTNEKLFF. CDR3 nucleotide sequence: TGTGCCAGCAGGGACACAACTAATGAAAAACTGTTTTTT.

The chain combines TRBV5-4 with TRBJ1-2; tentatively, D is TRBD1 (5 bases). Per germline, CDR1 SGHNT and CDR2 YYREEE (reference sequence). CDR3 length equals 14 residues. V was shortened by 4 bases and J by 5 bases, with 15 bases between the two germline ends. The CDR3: CASSHTDQGYGYTF. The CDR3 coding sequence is TGTGCCAGCAGCCACACAGACCAGGGATATGGCTACACCTTC.

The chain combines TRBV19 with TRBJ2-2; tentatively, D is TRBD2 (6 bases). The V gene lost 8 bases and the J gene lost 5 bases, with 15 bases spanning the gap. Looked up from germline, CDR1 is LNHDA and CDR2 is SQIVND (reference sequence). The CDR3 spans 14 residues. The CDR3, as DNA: TGTGCCAGTTCGGGACTCTCGAGGACCGGGGAGCTGTTTTTT. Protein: CASSGLSRTGELFF.

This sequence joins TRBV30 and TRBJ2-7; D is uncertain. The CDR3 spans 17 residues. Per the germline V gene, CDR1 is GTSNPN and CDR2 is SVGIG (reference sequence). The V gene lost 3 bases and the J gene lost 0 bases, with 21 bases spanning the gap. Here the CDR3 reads CAWRPKMQSRSSYEQYF. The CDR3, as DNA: TGTGCCTGGAGACCTAAGATGCAGAGTAGGAGCTCCTACGAGCAGTACTTC.

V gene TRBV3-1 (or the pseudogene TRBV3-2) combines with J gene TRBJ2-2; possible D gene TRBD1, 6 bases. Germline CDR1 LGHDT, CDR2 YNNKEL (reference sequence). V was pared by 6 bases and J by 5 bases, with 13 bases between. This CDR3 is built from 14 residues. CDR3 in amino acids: CASRYTRGTGELFF. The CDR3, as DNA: TGTGCCAGCAGATACACCAGGGGTACCGGGGAGCTGTTTTTT.

CDR3 loop: CASSPRGSGGYTF. CDR3 bases: TGTGCCAGCAGCCCGAGGGGGTCGGGCGGCTACACCTTC. J is TRBJ1-2 and V is TRBV7-9, with TRBD1 as a possible D gene (6 bases). CDR1 is SEHNR, CDR2 FQNEAQ, per germline (reference sequence). CDR3 length equals 13 residues. Trimming took off 5 bases at V and 8 bases at J, with 15 bases between the two ends.

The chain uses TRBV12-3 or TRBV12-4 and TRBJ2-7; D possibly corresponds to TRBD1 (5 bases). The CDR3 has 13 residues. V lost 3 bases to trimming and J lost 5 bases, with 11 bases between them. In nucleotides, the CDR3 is TGTGCCAGCAGTTTTCAGGGCCCCCACGAGCAGTACTTC. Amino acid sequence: CASSFQGPHEQYF.